Following are 5 T cell receptor beta chains from one sample sequenced in a study of blood T cell repertoires in COVID-19. Using immunoSEQ multiplex PCR, the repertoire was profiled, and TCRdb retains in-frame clones only, with some absent. Among approximately 90,000 clones listed, approximately 88% were seen once. The source material was peripheral blood. These TCRs come from a man aged 55 to 70 with COVID-19, enrolled during active disease.

The rearrangement uses TRBV2 and TRBJ1-2; D is perhaps TRBD1 (5 bases). The CDR3 is 15 amino acids. V was trimmed by 7 bases and J by 4 bases, leaving 19 bases between them. Germline V CDR1 and CDR2: SNHLY, FYNNEI. The CDR3 protein is CASTRDPGTSYGYTF. The DNA for the CDR3 is TGTGCCAGCACCAGGGACCCGGGGACTAGCTATGGCTACACCTTC. The full variable domain, rest sourced from reference TRBV2 and TRBJ1-2, is EPEVTQTPSHQVTQMGQEVILRCVPISNHLYFYWYRQILGQKVEFLVSFYNNEISEKSEIFDDQFSVERPDGSNFTLKIRSTKLEDSAMYFCASTRDPGTSYGYTFGSGTRLTVV.

This chain uses TRBV5-4 with TRBJ1-5, with TRBD1 identical over 7 bases. There are 14 residues in the CDR3. Germline V lookup: CDR1 SGHNT, CDR2 YYREEE (reference sequence). J lost 5 bases, V lost 4 bases, and 6 bases had no gene match. This CDR3 reads CASSNQGDDQPQHF. The CDR3 bases are TGTGCCAGCAGCAATCAGGGGGACGATCAGCCCCAGCATTTT.

This clone has a single count. The chain is built from TRBV7-9 and TRBJ2-7; TRBD1 might be the D (7 bases). The V gene's germline CDR1 is SEHNR and CDR2 FQNEAQ (reference sequence). Between the trimmed V and J ends, which lost 11 bases and 3 bases, there was a span of 14 bases. This CDR3 is 12 amino acids long. The CDR3 reads CAWRGRDYEQYF. CDR3 DNA: TGTGCCTGGAGGGGGCGCGACTACGAGCAGTACTTC. Looking up the rest from reference TRBV7-9 and TRBJ2-7 gives the full variable domain: DTGVSQNPRHKITKRGQNVTFRCDPISEHNRLYWYRQTLGQGPEFLTYFQNEAQLEKSRLLSDRFSAERPKGSFSTLEIQRTEQGDSAMYLCAWRGRDYEQYFGPGTRLTVT.

This chain connects TRBV24-1 to TRBJ1-5, with unresolved D. In germline, CDR1 is KGHDR, CDR2 SFDVKD. The V gene lost 6 bases and the J gene lost 0 bases, with 14 bases spanning the gap. This CDR3 spans 16 amino acids. DNA for the CDR3: TGTGCCACCAGTTCCTCGGAGTCAGATAGCAATCAGCCCCAGCATTTT. Translation: CATSSSESDSNQPQHF.

The J gene is TRBJ1-2, the V gene TRBV4-2, with unresolved D. The V end lost 1 base, the J end lost 0 bases, and 12 bases lay between the germline ends. CDR1 is LGHNA and CDR2 is YNFKEQ in the germline V gene. The CDR3 extends over 16 amino acids. Here the CDR3 reads CASSQVSGGSNYGYTF. CDR3 DNA: TGTGCCAGCAGCCAAGTTTCAGGAGGCTCTAACTATGGCTACACCTTC.